The rows below give T cell receptor beta chains drawn from one sample of a study of blood T cell repertoires in COVID-19. Repertoires were generated with immunoSEQ multiplex PCR, while TCRdb's copy carries only in-frame clones and drops some. This table has tens of thousands of clones, around 89% appearing once. Source material: PBMCs or T cells enriched from blood (not recorded which). The receptors come from a woman in her 50s with acute COVID-19. Each CDR3 is given with its conserved first and last residue. D genes are given only for firm matches. Size values are once, few and many counts, or a class for expanded clones, and some rows have none.

cdr3_aa	cdr3_nt	d_call	v_call	j_call	clone_size
CASSQRDNDYGYTF	TGTGCCAGCAGCCAAAGGGACAATGACTATGGCTACACCTTC	-	TRBV3-1/TRBV3-2	TRBJ1-2	-
CASSYRTGPSYEQYF	TGTGCCAGTAGTTATAGGACAGGACCTTCCTACGAGCAGTACTTC	TRBD1	TRBV19	TRBJ2-7	-
CASSLRSGTGRYEQYF	TGTGCCAGCAGCTTACGATCCGGGACAGGACGCTACGAGCAGTACTTC	TRBD1	TRBV7-6	TRBJ2-7	-
CASSSLTSGPSYEQYF	TGTGCCAGCAGCTCCTTAACTAGCGGGCCATCCTACGAGCAGTACTTC	TRBD2	TRBV5-4	TRBJ2-7	-
CASSQEPGMSGNTIYF	TGTGCCAGCAGCCAAGAACCGGGGATGAGCGGAAACACCATATATTTT	-	TRBV3-1/TRBV3-2	TRBJ1-3	-
CASSTGTGGSNQPQHF	TGTGCCAGCAGCACAGGGACAGGGGGGAGCAATCAGCCCCAGCATTTT	TRBD1	TRBV7-9	TRBJ1-5	once
CASSVAAGVYYEQYF	TGTGCCAGCAGCGTAGCGGCGGGAGTTTACTACGAGCAGTACTTC	TRBD2	TRBV9	TRBJ2-7	-
CSASRGDYGYTF	TGCAGTGCTAGTAGGGGCGACTATGGCTACACCTTC	-	TRBV20-1	TRBJ1-2	-
CASSLAGGDTEAFF	TGCGCCAGCAGCTTGGCCGGGGGTGACACTGAAGCTTTCTTT	-	TRBV5-1	TRBJ1-1	-
CASSISISNQPQHF	TGTGCCAGTAGTATCAGTATTAGCAATCAGCCCCAGCATTTT	-	TRBV19	TRBJ1-5	-
CASSDWTGFTDTQYF	TGTGCCAGCAGTGATTGGACAGGTTTCACAGATACGCAGTATTTT	TRBD1	TRBV2	TRBJ2-3	-
CAWSGQGNSPLHF	TGTGCCTGGAGTGGACAGGGTAATTCACCCCTCCACTTT	TRBD1	TRBV30	TRBJ1-6	-
CASSKLTSGTGGYTF	TGTGCCAGCAGCAAACTTACCTCCGGGACAGGCGGCTACACCTTC	TRBD1	TRBV5-5	TRBJ1-2	-
CASRSGGVGNTIYF	TGTGCCAGTAGGTCGGGGGGGGTCGGAAACACCATATATTTT	-	TRBV19	TRBJ1-3	-
CASSFGTGASYEQYF	TGTGCCAGCAGCTTTGGGACAGGGGCTTCCTACGAGCAGTACTTC	TRBD1	TRBV7-2	TRBJ2-7	-
CASSPGDSTKQYF	TGCGCCAGCAGCCCCGGAGATTCTACGAAGCAGTACTTC	-	TRBV5-1	TRBJ2-7	few
CASSPLIEVAQYF	TGTGCCAGCAGCCCTCTTATAGAAGTGGCCCAGTACTTC	-	TRBV14	TRBJ2-5	-
CASTLQGYEQYF	TGTGCCAGCACTTTACAGGGGTACGAGCAGTACTTC	TRBD1	TRBV6-6	TRBJ2-7	-
CASSGRQIDNYGYTF	TGTGCCAGCAGCGGTCGACAGATAGATAACTATGGCTACACCTTC	-	TRBV5-6	TRBJ1-2	-
CASSRTGGAQQPQHF	TGTGCCAGCTCACGGACAGGGGGCGCACAACAGCCCCAGCATTTT	TRBD1	TRBV18	TRBJ1-5	once
CASSPPRLAGDSPLDFHQQYF	TGTGCCAGCTCACCTCCTCGGCTAGCGGGAGACTCCCCACTCGACTTCCATCAGCAGTATTTT	TRBD2	TRBV18	TRBJ2-3	-
CASSLGLRGNEQFF	TGTGCCAGCAGCTTAGGGTTAAGGGGCAATGAGCAGTTCTTC	-	TRBV7-2	TRBJ2-1	-
CASSLTSAGQETQYF	TGTGCCAGCAGCTTGACTAGCGCCGGCCAAGAGACCCAGTACTTC	TRBD2	TRBV7-2	TRBJ2-5	once
CASSKGQGYNEQFF	TGTGCCAGTAGTAAGGGACAGGGGTACAATGAGCAGTTCTTC	TRBD1	TRBV19	TRBJ2-1	-
CASRSTAGHYSPLHF	TGTGCCAGCAGATCAACGGCGGGGCACTATTCACCCCTCCACTTT	-	TRBV6-5	TRBJ1-6	-
CASSSNRKSYEQYF	TGTGCCAGTAGTAGTAACAGGAAATCCTACGAGCAGTACTTC	-	TRBV19	TRBJ2-7	-
CASSPYPTGGGTEAFF	TGTGCCAGCAGCCCCTACCCGACCGGGGGTGGTACTGAAGCTTTCTTT	-	TRBV3-1/TRBV3-2	TRBJ1-1	once
CASSLNRGQRTF	TGCGCCAGCAGCTTGAACAGGGGACAGCGGACTTTC	TRBD1	TRBV5-1	TRBJ2-6	-
CASSQDFGLANEQFF	TGTGCCAGCAGCCAAGATTTTGGACTCGCCAATGAGCAGTTCTTC	-	TRBV4-2	TRBJ2-1	few
CASNRQGYEQYF	TGTGCCAGCAATCGACAGGGCTACGAGCAGTACTTC	TRBD1	TRBV6-5	TRBJ2-7	-
CASRNLQGFGVGSDTEAFF	TGTGCCAGCAGGAACTTACAGGGTTTTGGTGTCGGGTCGGACACTGAAGCTTTCTTT	-	TRBV4-2	TRBJ1-1	once
CASSLEGGGAGANVLTF	TGCGCCAGCAGCTTGGAGGGTGGAGGGGCTGGGGCCAACGTCCTGACTTTC	-	TRBV5-1	TRBJ2-6	-
CAWGPGLRGANVLTF	TGTGCCTGGGGTCCAGGTTTAAGGGGGGCCAACGTCCTGACTTTC	-	TRBV30	TRBJ2-6	-
CASSIQAPRGASSGNTIYF	TGTGCCAGTAGTATTCAGGCCCCACGGGGGGCGAGCTCTGGAAACACCATATATTTT	-	TRBV19	TRBJ1-3	-
CATSSKGNYGYTF	TGTGCCACCAGCAGTAAGGGGAACTATGGCTACACCTTC	-	TRBV15	TRBJ1-2	-
CASSSGYHEQYF	TGTGCCAGCAGTTCAGGGTACCACGAGCAGTACTTC	-	TRBV6-5	TRBJ2-7	-
CASSPGTGGSYEQYF	TGTGCCAGCTCACCAGGGACAGGGGGGTCCTACGAGCAGTACTTC	TRBD1	TRBV18	TRBJ2-7	-
CASRGQVNTGELFF	TGTGCCAGCAGGGGGCAGGTTAACACCGGGGAGCTGTTTTTT	-	TRBV7-2	TRBJ2-2	-
CASSLTGQYGELFF	TGTGCCAGCAGCTTAACCGGACAGTACGGGGAGCTGTTTTTT	-	TRBV7-2	TRBJ2-2	-
CASSGQGTYEQYF	TGTGCCAGCTCCGGACAGGGGACCTACGAGCAGTACTTC	TRBD1	TRBV5-8	TRBJ2-7	-
CASSDPSDRVAGNTIYF	TGTGCCAGCAGTGATCCGTCCGACAGGGTCGCTGGAAACACCATATATTTT	TRBD1	TRBV2	TRBJ1-3	-
CASSLAGLAGASSYEQYF	TGCGCCAGCAGCTTGGCGGGACTAGCGGGGGCGAGCTCCTACGAGCAGTACTTC	TRBD2	TRBV5-1	TRBJ2-7	once
CASSPSGGTEAFF	TGTGCCAGCAGCCCCTCGGGAGGGACTGAAGCTTTCTTT	-	TRBV7-9	TRBJ1-1	-
CASSPRTGENYGYTF	TGTGCCAGCAGCCCACGGACAGGCGAAAACTATGGCTACACCTTC	TRBD1	TRBV9	TRBJ1-2	-
CASSPPGLALFEQYF	TGTGCCAGCAGCCCGCCGGGACTAGCTTTGTTCGAGCAGTACTTC	TRBD2	TRBV7-2	TRBJ2-7	-
CASSFSGSQETQYF	TGTGCCAGCAGTTTCAGCGGATCCCAAGAGACCCAGTACTTC	-	TRBV28	TRBJ2-5	-
CASSEIKSTSGGVNEQFF	TGTGCCAGCAGTGAGATAAAGTCTACTAGCGGGGGAGTCAATGAGCAGTTCTTC	TRBD2	TRBV6-4	TRBJ2-1	-
CASSLILAGPGEQFF	TGTGCCAGCAGCTTGATACTAGCGGGTCCGGGCGAGCAGTTCTTC	TRBD2	TRBV5-5	TRBJ2-1	-
CASSQRPPDSDNSPLHF	TGCGCCAGCAGCCAAAGGCCACCGGACAGCGATAATTCACCCCTCCACTTT	-	TRBV4-1	TRBJ1-6	-
CASTSLGQGAPGANVLTF	TGCGCCAGCACTTCGTTGGGACAGGGGGCGCCTGGGGCCAACGTCCTGACTTTC	TRBD1	TRBV5-1	TRBJ2-6	few
CASSYSRSQPQYNEQFF	TGTGCCAGCAGTTACTCGAGGTCCCAGCCTCAATACAATGAGCAGTTCTTC	-	TRBV6-2/TRBV6-3	TRBJ2-1	once
CASRPGLAVYQETQYF	TGTGCCAGCAGACCCGGACTAGCGGTATACCAAGAGACCCAGTACTTC	TRBD2	TRBV7-6	TRBJ2-5	-
CASSQDPVTSGANTGELFF	TGCGCCAGCAGCCAAGATCCGGTGACTAGCGGGGCGAACACCGGGGAGCTGTTTTTT	TRBD2	TRBV4-3	TRBJ2-2	few
CASSPYRDSGETQYF	TGTGCCAGCTCACCGTACAGGGACAGTGGGGAGACCCAGTACTTC	TRBD1	TRBV18	TRBJ2-5	few
CASSLGTDQANEQFF	TGCGCCAGCAGCTTGGGGACAGACCAGGCAAATGAGCAGTTCTTC	-	TRBV5-1	TRBJ2-1	once
CASSQTGYEQYF	TGTGCCAGCAGCCAGACAGGGTACGAGCAGTACTTC	TRBD1	TRBV14	TRBJ2-7	-
CASSLAPSGSTDTQYF	TGTGCCAGCAGCTTAGCCCCTAGCGGAAGCACAGATACGCAGTATTTT	TRBD2	TRBV7-2	TRBJ2-3	-
CASSLERDRGRSTDTQYF	TGCGCCAGCAGCTTGGAACGAGATAGGGGCAGGAGCACAGATACGCAGTATTTT	-	TRBV5-1	TRBJ2-3	-
CASSPSGTGTTSPLHF	TGTGCCAGCAGTCCGTCCGGGACAGGCACAACTTCACCCCTCCACTTT	TRBD1	TRBV27	TRBJ1-6	-